The 27 T cell receptor beta chains listed next were all sequenced from one sample in a study of CD8 T cells in ankylosing spondylitis (dated by TCRdb to 2017 to 2019). Findings and caveats that apply to the study as a whole: A TCR beta motif made up of several highly homologous amino acid variants appeared to be characteristic of blood from ankylosing spondylitis patients.

These receptors have no identified antigens. The method was 5' RACE. TCRdb records Illumina HiSeq 2500 as the sequencer. The public reads were run again by TCRdb, first through fastp at Q25 and then through MiXCR, and only productive beta chains were kept. All rows with the same CDR3 protein become a single entry with the most common DNA and genes. The sample table shows over 600,000 distinct CDR3 sequences, and around 20% are seen once. Around a fifth of the sample comes from the top ten. Sequenced input: blood, either unsorted or a sorted T cell fraction (not recorded which). The receptors derive from a male donor with ankylosing spondylitis.

This sequence joins TRBV4-2 and TRBJ2-3; TRBD2 is a possible D gene (7 bases). Trimming removed 4 bases from V and 6 bases from J, with 17 bases in between. Germline V gene data show CDR1 as LGHNA and CDR2 as YNFKEQ. The CDR3 is made up of 15 amino acids. The CDR3 here is CASSRVEGGEDTQYF. The CDR3, as DNA: TGTGCCAGCAGCCGGGTCGAGGGGGGGGAGGATACGCAGTATTTT.

This clonotype was counted a few times. The CDR3 bases are TGTGCCAGCAGTCGATACGGGACTAGCGAATACGAGCAGTACTTC. Protein sequence: CASSRYGTSEYEQYF. The chain carries TRBV27 and TRBJ2-7, with 10 bases identical to TRBD2. Germline assignment: CDR1 MNHEY and CDR2 SMNVEV (reference sequence). J was trimmed by 4 bases and V by 5 bases; bases with no gene match: 8. This CDR3 region has 15 residues.

V usage is TRBV7-2 and J usage is TRBJ2-5; 10 bases are shared with TRBD1. Losses at the gene ends were 1 base for V and 5 bases for J; bases not matched to a gene: 4. CDR3 length equals 15 residues. Germline CDR1 SGHTA, CDR2 FQGNSA. CDR3 in amino acids: CASSLGQGATETQYF. The CDR3 nucleotides read TGTGCCAGCAGCTTAGGACAGGGGGCGACGGAGACCCAGTACTTC.

The chain joins TRBV7-9 to TRBJ2-5; no clear D. Trimming took 5 bases from V and 2 from J, leaving 18 bases between them. Per the germline V gene, CDR1 is SEHNR and CDR2 is FQNEAQ (reference sequence). The CDR3 is 16 amino acids. CDR3 coding DNA: TGTGCCAGCAGCCCCCTGGTAGACCCGAGGCAAGAGACCCAGTACTTC. Its protein is CASSPLVDPRQETQYF. Full variable domain (missing parts from reference TRBV7-9 and TRBJ2-5): DTGVSQNPRHKITKRGQNVTFRCDPISEHNRLYWYRQTLGQGPEFLTYFQNEAQLEKSRLLSDRFSAERPKGSFSTLEIQRTEQGDSAMYLCASSPLVDPRQETQYFGPGTRLLVL.

CDR3 region: CASSPEAGEGYEQYF. CDR3 DNA: TGTGCCAGCAGCCCAGAGGCGGGAGAAGGGTACGAGCAGTACTTC. This sequence joins TRBV7-3 and TRBJ2-7; TRBD2 agrees at 7 bases. This CDR3 has 15 amino acids. Germline V gene sequence: CDR1 SGHTA, CDR2 FQGTGA. The J segment lost 4 bases and the V segment lost 5 bases, leaving 11 bases of the junction unmatched.

The chain recombines TRBV20-1 with TRBJ2-7, with 7 bases matching TRBD2. Unmatched junction bases numbered 11, after V lost 6 bases and J lost 0 bases. This CDR3 comprises 15 residues. CDR1 and CDR2 from the germline V gene are DFQATT and SNEGSKA (reference sequence). CDR3 residues: CSAGRLGGVSYEQYF. The CDR3 DNA is TGCAGTGCCGGGCGCTTGGGGGGGGTCTCCTACGAGCAGTACTTC.

The J gene is TRBJ2-5, the V gene TRBV10-3; 7 bases are a match to TRBD2. The CDR3 has 13 amino acids. V was clipped by 9 bases and J by 1 base; unmatched bases: 5. Germline V gene data show CDR1 as ENHRY and CDR2 as SYGVKD. The CDR3 coding sequence is TGTGCCATTGCGACTAGCCCCCAAGAGACCCAGTACTTC. Translation gives CAIATSPQETQYF.

This clonotype has only a few counts. The CDR3 DNA sequence: TGCAGTGCTAGCCCAGGGGCGGGCTATGGCTACACCTTC. Amino acid sequence: CSASPGAGYGYTF. This chain connects TRBV20-1 to TRBJ1-2; weak D call: TRBD1 (6 bases). CDR3 size: 13 residues. Trimming shortened V by 3 bases and J by 4 bases, and 12 bases separated the two germline ends. Looked up from germline, CDR1 is DFQATT and CDR2 is SNEGSKA (reference sequence).

This clonotype was observed at least ten times. The chain couples TRBV20-1 to TRBJ2-5, with D maybe TRBD1 (6 bases). The germline CDR1 and CDR2 sequences are DFQATT and SNEGSKA (reference sequence). Trimming took off 1 base at V and 4 bases at J, with 13 bases between the two ends. The CDR3 has 14 residues. CDR3 bases: TGCAGTGCTAGAGTACAGGGTACGACAGAGACCCAGTACTTC. Protein sequence: CSARVQGTTETQYF.

There are many counts of this clonotype. This chain uses TRBV12-3 or TRBV12-4 with TRBJ2-3, with unresolved D. Trimming removed 0 bases from V and 5 bases from J, with 6 bases in between. There are 13 residues in the CDR3. CDR3 sequence reads: CASSLARLDTQYF. In nucleotides, the CDR3 is TGTGCCAGCAGTTTAGCCCGGCTAGATACGCAGTATTTT.

The V gene is TRBV28, the J gene TRBJ2-7, with D unresolved. The CDR3 loop spans 14 amino acids. V dropped 4 bases and J dropped 2 bases, with 12 bases sitting between them. Germline V lookup: CDR1 MDHEN, CDR2 SYDVKM. The CDR3 reads CASSSSRRTYEQYF. For the CDR3, the DNA is TGTGCCAGCAGTTCCTCTAGACGCACCTACGAGCAGTACTTC.

The sample holds a few counts of this clonotype. The gene calls are TRBV24-1 and TRBJ2-1; D remains unclear. Germline-derived CDR1 and CDR2 are KGHDR and SFDVKD. Trimming shortened V by 4 bases and J by 0 bases, and 3 bases separated the two germline ends. The CDR3 extends over 13 amino acids. CDR3 sequence reads: CATSESSYNEQFF. In DNA form, the CDR3 reads TGTGCCACCAGTGAGAGCTCCTACAATGAGCAGTTCTTC.

This clonotype was counted between two and nine times. The chain combines TRBV13 with TRBJ2-3; 8 nucleotides line up with TRBD1. Germline V lookup: CDR1 PRHDT, CDR2 FYEKMQ (reference sequence). Losses at the gene ends were 2 bases for V and 1 base for J; bases not matched to a gene: 5. CDR3 length: 16 residues. This CDR3 reads CASSLNQGARTDTQYF. The CDR3 DNA follows: TGTGCCAGCAGCTTAAACCAGGGGGCCCGCACAGATACGCAGTATTTT.

The chain recombines TRBV6-5 with TRBJ2-1, with TRBD2 identical over 13 bases. CDR1 is MNHEY and CDR2 is SVGAGI in the germline V gene. This CDR3 region has 16 residues. J was trimmed by 2 bases and V by 5 bases; bases with no gene match: 3. The CDR3 loop is CASSTSGRATYNEQFF. As DNA, the CDR3 is TGTGCCAGCAGTACTAGCGGGAGGGCCACCTACAATGAGCAGTTCTTC.

This clonotype was detected only a few times. CDR3 in amino acids: CASSVVVGQGATIEQFF. Written as DNA, the CDR3 is TGTGCCAGCAGCGTAGTGGTGGGGCAGGGGGCAACTATTGAGCAGTTCTTC. This sequence joins TRBV9 and TRBJ2-1, with 8 bases matching TRBD1. The CDR3 runs to 17 residues. Unmatched junction bases numbered 14, after V lost 0 bases and J lost 9 bases. CDR1 is SGDLS and CDR2 is YYNGEE in the germline V gene.

This clonotype has just a few counts. The chain carries TRBV10-2 and TRBJ2-2; D may correspond to TRBD1 or TRBD2 (6 bases each). The CDR3 length is 15 residues. Germline loops: CDR1 WSHSY, CDR2 SAAADI. V was trimmed by 7 bases and J by 0 bases, leaving 12 bases between them. CDR3 sequence (DNA): TGCGCCAGCAAATATGGGGGGCCGAACACCGGGGAGCTGTTTTTT. This translates into CASKYGGPNTGELFF.

This chain connects TRBV6-1 to TRBJ2-3; 9 bases map to TRBD2. CDR3 length equals 16 residues. Trimming cost V 6 bases and J 2 bases; bases outside gene matches: 9. The V gene's germline CDR1 is MNHNS and CDR2 SASEGT. The CDR3 protein is CASSRTSAPITDTQYF. The CDR3, as DNA: TGTGCCAGCAGCAGGACTAGCGCCCCTATCACAGATACGCAGTATTTT.

The J gene is TRBJ2-3, the V gene TRBV5-1; D gene unclear. Germline V gives CDR1 SGHRS, CDR2 YFSETQ. V gave up 1 base and J gave up 0 bases, with 9 bases separating them. This CDR3 has 15 amino acids. CDR3 in amino acids: CASSLPTDSTDTQYF. In nucleotides, the CDR3 is TGCGCCAGCAGCTTGCCGACGGACAGCACAGATACGCAGTATTTT.

This rearrangement joins TRBV7-2 to TRBJ1-1; TRBD1 might be the D (5 bases). Germline V gene data show CDR1 as SGHTA and CDR2 as FQGNSA. V was clipped by 5 bases and J by 5 bases, with 21 bases between them. The CDR3 runs to 16 residues. CDR3 sequence (DNA): TGTGCCAGCAGCCTGGCGGTGGGGGGAAGGGAGACTGAAGCTTTCTTT. It codes for CASSLAVGGRETEAFF.

The genes are TRBV12-3 or TRBV12-4 and TRBJ2-7; TRBD2 is a possible D gene (5 bases). V gave up 3 bases and J gave up 3 bases, with 12 bases separating them. The CDR3 runs to 14 residues. CDR3 in amino acids: CASSFGSGIYEQYF. In nucleotides, the CDR3 is TGTGCCAGCAGTTTCGGGTCGGGGATCTACGAGCAGTACTTC.

The chain links TRBV12-3 or TRBV12-4 to TRBJ2-1; D remains ambiguous. The V end was cut by 6 bases, the J end by 3 bases, with 18 bases between. CDR3 size: 16 residues. The CDR3 region has the DNA TGTGCCAGCAGCCCAACCCCATCTCCCTTCTACAATGAGCAGTTCTTC. Translating gives CASSPTPSPFYNEQFF.

This chain links TRBV6-4 with TRBJ2-2, with D tentatively TRBD2 (6 bases). The CDR3 has 13 residues. Trimming cost V 8 bases and J 7 bases, with 14 bases left between them. The germline gives CDR1 MRHNA, CDR2 SNTAGT. CDR3 sequence (DNA): TGTGCCAGCTCGGGGGAATTCGGCGGGGAGCTGTTTTTT. Translating gives CASSGEFGGELFF.

This clonotype was counted at least ten times. This sequence joins TRBV29-1 and TRBJ2-1, with D perhaps matching TRBD1 (5 bases). V lost 2 bases and J lost 12, with 11 bases in between. The CDR3 has 11 residues. Germline CDR1 is SQVTM and CDR2 is ANQGSEA. The DNA for the CDR3 is TGCAGCGTTGAAAGTCAGGGCAGGCAGTTCTTC. This codes for CSVESQGRQFF.

The chain carries TRBV3-1 and TRBJ1-2; no definite D call. The V end lost 4 bases, the J end lost 0 bases, and 9 bases lay between the germline ends. There are 14 residues in the CDR3. CDR1 LGHDT and CDR2 YNNKEL come from the germline V gene (reference sequence). CDR3 protein: CASSRTGSNYGYTF. The CDR3 coding sequence is TGTGCCAGCAGCCGAACGGGGTCTAACTATGGCTACACCTTC.

This clonotype has just a few counts. The V and J genes are TRBV15 and TRBJ2-7; D is undetermined. The V gene lost 5 bases and the J gene lost 4 bases, with 12 bases spanning the gap. CDR3 length: 13 amino acids. The germline gives CDR1 LNHNV, CDR2 YYDKDF (reference sequence). This CDR3 reads CATSGPDPYEQYF. The CDR3 region has the DNA TGTGCCACCAGCGGTCCAGACCCTTACGAGCAGTACTTC.

This clonotype was counted many times. The V gene is TRBV9, the J gene TRBJ2-7; TRBD2 matches at 13 bases. CDR1 and CDR2 from the germline V gene are SGDLS and YYNGEE. The J segment lost 2 bases and the V segment lost 4 bases, leaving 6 bases of the junction unmatched. The CDR3 length is 16 residues. The CDR3 reads CASSPRTSGGPYEQYF. The CDR3 DNA reads TGTGCCAGCAGCCCGAGGACTAGCGGGGGTCCCTACGAGCAGTACTTC.

The chain has TRBV12-3 or TRBV12-4 and TRBJ1-2; D gene unclear. The CDR3 length is 13 residues. Trimming took off 5 bases at V and 8 bases at J, with 15 bases between the two ends. CDR3 loop: CASSPGEKWGYTF. In DNA form, the CDR3 reads TGTGCCAGCAGTCCCGGCGAAAAGTGGGGCTACACCTTC.